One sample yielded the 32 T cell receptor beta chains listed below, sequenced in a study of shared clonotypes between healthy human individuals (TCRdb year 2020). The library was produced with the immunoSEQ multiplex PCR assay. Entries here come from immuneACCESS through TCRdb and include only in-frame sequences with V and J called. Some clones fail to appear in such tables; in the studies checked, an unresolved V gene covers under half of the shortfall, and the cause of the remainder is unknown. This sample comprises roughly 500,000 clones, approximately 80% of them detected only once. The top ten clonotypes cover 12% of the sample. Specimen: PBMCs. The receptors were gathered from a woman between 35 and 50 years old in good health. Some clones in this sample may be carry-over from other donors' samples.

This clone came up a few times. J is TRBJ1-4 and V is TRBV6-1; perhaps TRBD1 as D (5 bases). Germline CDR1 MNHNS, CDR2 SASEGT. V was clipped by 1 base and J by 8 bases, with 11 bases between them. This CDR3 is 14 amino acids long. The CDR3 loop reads CASSEVWGNEKLFF. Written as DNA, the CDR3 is TGTGCCAGCAGTGAAGTGTGGGGGAACGAAAAACTGTTTTTT.

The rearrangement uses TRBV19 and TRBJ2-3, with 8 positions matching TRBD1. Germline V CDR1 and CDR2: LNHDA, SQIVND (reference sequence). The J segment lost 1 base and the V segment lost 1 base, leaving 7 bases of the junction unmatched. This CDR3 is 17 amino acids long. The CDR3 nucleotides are TGTGCCAGTAGTATAGGATCAGGGGGCTGGGGCACAGATACGCAGTATTTT. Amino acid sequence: CASSIGSGGWGTDTQYF.

The CDR3, as DNA: TGTGCCAGCAGCGTAGACCTTAGCTCCTACAATGAGCAGTTCTTC. Translating gives CASSVDLSSYNEQFF. This chain uses TRBV9 with TRBJ2-1; D is uncertain. Trimming took 0 bases from V and 0 from J, leaving 7 bases between them. Germline V gene lookup returns CDR1 SGDLS and CDR2 YYNGEE. CDR3 length: 15 residues.

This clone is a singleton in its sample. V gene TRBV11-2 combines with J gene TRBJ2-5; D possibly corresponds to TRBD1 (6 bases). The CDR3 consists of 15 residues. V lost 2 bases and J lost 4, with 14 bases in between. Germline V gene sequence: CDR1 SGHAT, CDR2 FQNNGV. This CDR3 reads CASSLILTGSETQYF. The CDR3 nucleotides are TGTGCCAGCAGCTTAATTTTAACAGGGTCAGAGACCCAGTACTTC.

The CDR3 DNA is TGTGCCATCAGTCCCTTGGGACAGAACTATGGCTACACCTTC. This codes for CAISPLGQNYGYTF. The rearrangement links TRBV10-3 to TRBJ1-2; 7 nucleotides agree with TRBD1. Germline V gives CDR1 ENHRY, CDR2 SYGVKD. The V and J ends lost 5 bases and 2 bases, in that order; junction bases with no gene match: 5. CDR3 length: 14 residues.

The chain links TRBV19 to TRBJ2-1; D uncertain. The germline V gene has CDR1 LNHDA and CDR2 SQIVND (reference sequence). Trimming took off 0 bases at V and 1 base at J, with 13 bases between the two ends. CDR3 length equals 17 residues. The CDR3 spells CASSIDFGRKSYNEQFF. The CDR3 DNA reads TGTGCCAGTAGTATAGATTTCGGGCGGAAATCCTACAATGAGCAGTTCTTC.

The CDR3 is CASSYSWGDTEAFF. The CDR3 nucleotides read TGTGCCAGCAGTTACTCTTGGGGGGACACTGAAGCTTTCTTT. The chain joins TRBV6-5 to TRBJ1-1, with TRBD1 as a possible D gene (5 bases). Between the trimmed V and J ends, which lost 0 bases and 3 bases, there was a span of 8 bases. The CDR3 is 14 residues long. Germline V gene data show CDR1 as MNHEY and CDR2 as SVGAGI.

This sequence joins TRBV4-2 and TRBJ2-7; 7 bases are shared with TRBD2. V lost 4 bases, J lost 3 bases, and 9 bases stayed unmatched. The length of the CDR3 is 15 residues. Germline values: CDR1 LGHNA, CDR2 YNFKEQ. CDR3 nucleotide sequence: TGTGCCAGCAGCCCGTATGGGACTACAGACTACGAGCAGTACTTC. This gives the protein CASSPYGTTDYEQYF.

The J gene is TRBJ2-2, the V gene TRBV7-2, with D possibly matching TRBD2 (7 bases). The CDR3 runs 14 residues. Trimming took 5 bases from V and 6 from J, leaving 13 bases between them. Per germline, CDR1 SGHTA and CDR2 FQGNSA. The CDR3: CASSPLGGPGELFF. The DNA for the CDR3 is TGTGCCAGCAGCCCTTTGGGGGGGCCCGGGGAGCTGTTTTTT. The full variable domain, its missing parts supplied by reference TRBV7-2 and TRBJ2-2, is GAGVSQSPSNKVTEKGKDVELRCDPISGHTALYWYRQSLGQGLEFLIYFQGNSAPDKSGLPSDRFSAERTGGSVSTLTIQRTQQEDSAVYLCASSPLGGPGELFFGEGSRLTVL.

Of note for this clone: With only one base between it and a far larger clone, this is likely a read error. DNA for the CDR3: TGTGCCAGCAGCCAAGGGACGGCTTCGGGGGAGCTGTTTTTT. This translates into CASSQGTASGELFF. The genes are TRBV6-5 and TRBJ2-2; TRBD1 or TRBD2 may be the D gene (5 bases each). The ends were cut back, 6 bases at V and 8 bases at J, with 16 bases in the middle. The CDR3 spans 14 residues. Looked up from germline, CDR1 is MNHEY and CDR2 is SVGAGI.

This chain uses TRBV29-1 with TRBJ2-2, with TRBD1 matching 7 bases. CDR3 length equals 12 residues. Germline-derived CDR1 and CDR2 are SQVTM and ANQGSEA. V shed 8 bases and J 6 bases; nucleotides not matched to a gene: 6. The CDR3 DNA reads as TGCAGCATTTCACAGGGGCCCGGGGAGCTGTTTTTT. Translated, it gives CSISQGPGELFF.

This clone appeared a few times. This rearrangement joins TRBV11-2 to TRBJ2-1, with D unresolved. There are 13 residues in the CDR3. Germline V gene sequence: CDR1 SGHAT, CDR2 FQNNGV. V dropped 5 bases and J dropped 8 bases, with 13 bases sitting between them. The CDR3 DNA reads TGTGCCAGCAGCAGAAGAGGTTGGGATGAGCAGTTCTTC. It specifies CASSRRGWDEQFF.

CDR3 amino acids: CASSLNGVVAEAFF. The CDR3 DNA reads TGTGCCAGCAGCTTGAATGGGGTTGTAGCTGAAGCTTTCTTT. The gene calls are TRBV7-8 and TRBJ1-1; D is uncertain. The CDR3 covers 14 residues. Deletions cut 3 bases from V and 6 bases from J, with 14 bases between. Germline assignment: CDR1 SGHVS and CDR2 FQNEAQ.

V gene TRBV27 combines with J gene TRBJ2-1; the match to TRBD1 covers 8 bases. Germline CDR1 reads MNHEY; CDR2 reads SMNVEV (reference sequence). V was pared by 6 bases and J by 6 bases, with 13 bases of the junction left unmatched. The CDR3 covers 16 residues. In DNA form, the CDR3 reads TGTGCCAGCAGGACGAACCAGGGGGCTTTAATCAATGAGCAGTTCTTC. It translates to CASRTNQGALINEQFF.

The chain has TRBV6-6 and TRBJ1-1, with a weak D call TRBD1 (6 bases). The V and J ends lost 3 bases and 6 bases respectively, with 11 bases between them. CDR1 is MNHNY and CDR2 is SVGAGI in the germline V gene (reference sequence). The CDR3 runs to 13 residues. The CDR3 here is CASSYPQGAEAFF. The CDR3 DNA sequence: TGTGCCAGCAGTTATCCACAGGGCGCTGAAGCTTTCTTT.

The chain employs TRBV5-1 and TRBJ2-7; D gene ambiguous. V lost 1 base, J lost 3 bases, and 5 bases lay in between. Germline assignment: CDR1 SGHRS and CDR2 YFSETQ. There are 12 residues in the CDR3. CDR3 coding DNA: TGCGCCAGCAGCTTGATTGGCTACGAGCAGTACTTC. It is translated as CASSLIGYEQYF. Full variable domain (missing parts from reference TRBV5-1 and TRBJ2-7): KAGVTQTPRYLIKTRGQQVTLSCSPISGHRSVSWYQQTPGQGLQFLFEYFSETQRNKGNFPGRFSGRQFSNSRSEMNVSTLELGDSALYLCASSLIGYEQYFGPGTRLTVT.

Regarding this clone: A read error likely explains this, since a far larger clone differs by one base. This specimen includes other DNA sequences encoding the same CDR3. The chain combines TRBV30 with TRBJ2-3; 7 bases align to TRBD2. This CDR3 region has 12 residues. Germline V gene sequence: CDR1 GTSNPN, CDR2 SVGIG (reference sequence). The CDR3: CAWSIGLVGSSF. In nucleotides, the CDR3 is TGTGCCTGGAGTATAGGACTAGTGGGTTCTTCTTTT.

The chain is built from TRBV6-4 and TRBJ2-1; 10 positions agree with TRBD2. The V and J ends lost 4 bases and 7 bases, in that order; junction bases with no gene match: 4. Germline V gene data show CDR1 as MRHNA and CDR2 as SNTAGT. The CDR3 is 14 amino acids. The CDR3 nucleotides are TGTGCCAGCAGTGTGGCTAGCGGGAGTAATGAGCAGTTCTTC. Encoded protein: CASSVASGSNEQFF.

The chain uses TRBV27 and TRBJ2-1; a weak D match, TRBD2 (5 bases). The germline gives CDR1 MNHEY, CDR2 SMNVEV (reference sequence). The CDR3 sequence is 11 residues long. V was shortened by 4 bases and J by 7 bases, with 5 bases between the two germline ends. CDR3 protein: CASSSGNEQFF. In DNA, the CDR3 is TGTGCCAGCAGTTCGGGAAATGAGCAGTTCTTC.

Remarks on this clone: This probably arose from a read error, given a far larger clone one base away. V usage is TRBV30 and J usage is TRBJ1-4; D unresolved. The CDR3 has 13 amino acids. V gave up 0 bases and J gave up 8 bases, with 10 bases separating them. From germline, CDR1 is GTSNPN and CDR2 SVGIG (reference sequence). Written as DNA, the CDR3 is TGTGCCTGGAGTGTAAACGGCAACGAAAAACTGTTTTTT. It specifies CAWSVNGNEKLFF.

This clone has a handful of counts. Here the CDR3 reads CSVVETGMESEAFF. The CDR3 DNA is TGCAGCGTTGTAGAGACGGGCATGGAGTCTGAAGCTTTCTTT. The chain has TRBV29-1 and TRBJ1-1; D call uncertain. Germline V lookup: CDR1 SQVTM, CDR2 ANQGSEA. V gave up 4 bases and J gave up 6 bases, with 18 bases separating them. CDR3 length equals 14 residues.

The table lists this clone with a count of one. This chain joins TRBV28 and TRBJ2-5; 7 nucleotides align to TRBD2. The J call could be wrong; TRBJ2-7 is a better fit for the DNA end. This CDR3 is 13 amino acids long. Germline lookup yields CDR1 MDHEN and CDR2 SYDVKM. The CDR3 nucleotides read TGTGCCAGCGGACTAGTGGGCTCCTACGAGCAGTACTTC. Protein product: CASGLVGSYEQYF.

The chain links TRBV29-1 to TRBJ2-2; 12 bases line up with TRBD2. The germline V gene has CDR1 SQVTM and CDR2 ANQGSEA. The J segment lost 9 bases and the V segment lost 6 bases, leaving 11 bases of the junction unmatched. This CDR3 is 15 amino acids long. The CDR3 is CSVGRRLAGERELFF. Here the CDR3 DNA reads TGCAGCGTGGGCCGGCGACTAGCGGGAGAAAGGGAGCTGTTTTTT.

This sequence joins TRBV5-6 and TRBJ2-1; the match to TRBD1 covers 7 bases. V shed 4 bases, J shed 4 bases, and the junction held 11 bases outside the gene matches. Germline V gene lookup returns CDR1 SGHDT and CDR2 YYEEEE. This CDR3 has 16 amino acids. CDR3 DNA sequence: TGTGCCAGCAGCCTCTTATGGACAGGAGGTTACAATGAGCAGTTCTTC. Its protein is CASSLLWTGGYNEQFF.

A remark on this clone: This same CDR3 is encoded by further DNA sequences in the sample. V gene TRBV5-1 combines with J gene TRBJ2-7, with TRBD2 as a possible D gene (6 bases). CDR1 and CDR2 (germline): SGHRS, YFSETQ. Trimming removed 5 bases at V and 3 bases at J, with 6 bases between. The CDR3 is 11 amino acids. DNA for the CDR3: TGCGCCAGCAGTAGCGGCTACGAGCAGTACTTC. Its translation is CASSSGYEQYF. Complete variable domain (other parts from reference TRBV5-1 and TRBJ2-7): KAGVTQTPRYLIKTRGQQVTLSCSPISGHRSVSWYQQTPGQGLQFLFEYFSETQRNKGNFPGRFSGRQFSNSRSEMNVSTLELGDSALYLCASSSGYEQYFGPGTRLTVT.

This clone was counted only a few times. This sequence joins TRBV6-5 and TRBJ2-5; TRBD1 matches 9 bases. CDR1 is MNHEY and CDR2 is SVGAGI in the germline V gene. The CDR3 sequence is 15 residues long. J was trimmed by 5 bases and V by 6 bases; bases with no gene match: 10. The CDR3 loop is CASRLNRGRTETQYF. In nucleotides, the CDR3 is TGTGCCAGCAGACTCAACAGGGGGCGAACGGAGACCCAGTACTTC.

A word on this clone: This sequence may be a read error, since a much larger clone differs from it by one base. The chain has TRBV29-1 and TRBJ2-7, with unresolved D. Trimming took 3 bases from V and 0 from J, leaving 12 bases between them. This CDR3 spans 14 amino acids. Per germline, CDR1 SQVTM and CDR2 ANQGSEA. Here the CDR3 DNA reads TGCAGCGTTGAGGTGTTGGCTGACTCCTACGAGCAGTACTTC. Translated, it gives CSVEVLADSYEQYF.

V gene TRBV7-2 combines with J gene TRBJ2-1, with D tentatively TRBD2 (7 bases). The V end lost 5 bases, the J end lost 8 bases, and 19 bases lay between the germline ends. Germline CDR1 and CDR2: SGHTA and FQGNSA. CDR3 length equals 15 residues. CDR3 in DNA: TGTGCCAGCAGCGTAGGGGGGCGGGAGTTCGATGAGCAGTTCTTC. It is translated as CASSVGGREFDEQFF.

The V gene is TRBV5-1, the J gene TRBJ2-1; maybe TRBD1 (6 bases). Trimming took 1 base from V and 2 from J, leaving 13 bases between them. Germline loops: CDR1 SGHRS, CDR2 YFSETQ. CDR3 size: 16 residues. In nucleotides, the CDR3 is TGCGCCAGCAGCTTGCTGGGACAAGGCACCTACAATGAGCAGTTCTTC. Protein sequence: CASSLLGQGTYNEQFF.

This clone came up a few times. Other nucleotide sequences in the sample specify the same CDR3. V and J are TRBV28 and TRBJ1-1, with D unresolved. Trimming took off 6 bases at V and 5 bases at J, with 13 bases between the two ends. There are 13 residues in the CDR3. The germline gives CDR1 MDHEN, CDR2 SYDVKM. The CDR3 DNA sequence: TGTGCCAGCAGCCCTGGGGTTGGAACTGAAGCTTTCTTT. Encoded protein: CASSPGVGTEAFF.

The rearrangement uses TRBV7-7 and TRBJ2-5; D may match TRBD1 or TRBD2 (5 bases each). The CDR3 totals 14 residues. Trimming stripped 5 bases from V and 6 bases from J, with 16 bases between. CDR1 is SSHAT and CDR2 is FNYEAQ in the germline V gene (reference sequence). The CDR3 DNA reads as TGTGCCAGCAGCCTAGGGACCCCGTCAAAGACCCAGTACTTC. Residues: CASSLGTPSKTQYF.

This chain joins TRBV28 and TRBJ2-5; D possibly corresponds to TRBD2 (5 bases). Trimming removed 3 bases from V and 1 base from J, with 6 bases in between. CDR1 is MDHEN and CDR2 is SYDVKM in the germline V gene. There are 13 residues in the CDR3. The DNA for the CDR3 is TGTGCCAGCAGTTTCAGCGGCCAAGAGACCCAGTACTTC. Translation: CASSFSGQETQYF.